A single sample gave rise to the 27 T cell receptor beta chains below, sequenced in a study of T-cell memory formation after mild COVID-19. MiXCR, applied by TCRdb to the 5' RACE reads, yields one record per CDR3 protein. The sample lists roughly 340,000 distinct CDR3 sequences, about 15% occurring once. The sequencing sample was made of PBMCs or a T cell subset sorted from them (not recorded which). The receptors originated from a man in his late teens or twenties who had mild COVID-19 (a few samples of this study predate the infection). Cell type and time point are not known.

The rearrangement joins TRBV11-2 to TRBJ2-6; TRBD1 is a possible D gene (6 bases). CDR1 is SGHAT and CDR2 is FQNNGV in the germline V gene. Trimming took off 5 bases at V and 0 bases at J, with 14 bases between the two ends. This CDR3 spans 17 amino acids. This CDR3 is CASSRSTGTSGANVLTF. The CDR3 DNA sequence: TGTGCCAGCAGCCGTAGTACAGGGACCTCTGGGGCCAACGTCCTGACTTTC.

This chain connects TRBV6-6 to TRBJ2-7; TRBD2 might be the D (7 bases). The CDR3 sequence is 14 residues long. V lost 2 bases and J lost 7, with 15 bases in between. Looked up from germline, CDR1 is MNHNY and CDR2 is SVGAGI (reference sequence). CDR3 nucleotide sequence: TGTGCCAGCAGTTACGGGGGGGCCCGGGGTGAGCAGTACTTC. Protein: CASSYGGARGEQYF.

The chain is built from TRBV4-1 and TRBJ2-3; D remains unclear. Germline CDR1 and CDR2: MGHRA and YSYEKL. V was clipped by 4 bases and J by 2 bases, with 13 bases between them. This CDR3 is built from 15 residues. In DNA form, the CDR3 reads TGCGCCAGCAGCCCATCCTGGTCCCTCACAGATACGCAGTATTTT. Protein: CASSPSWSLTDTQYF.

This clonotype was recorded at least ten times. CDR3 loop: CASSSGSSYEQYV. CDR3 nucleotide sequence: TGTGCCAGCAGCTCGGGGAGCTCCTACGAGCAGTACGTC. The chain recombines TRBV7-9 with TRBJ2-7; the D gene is possibly TRBD2 (5 bases). This CDR3 contains 13 residues. V was shortened by 4 bases and J by 0 bases, with 7 bases between the two germline ends. CDR1 and CDR2 from the germline V gene are SEHNR and FQNEAQ (reference sequence).

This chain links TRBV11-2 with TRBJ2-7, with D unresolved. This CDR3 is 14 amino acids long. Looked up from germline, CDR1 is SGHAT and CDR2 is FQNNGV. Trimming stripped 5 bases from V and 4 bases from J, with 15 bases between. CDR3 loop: CASSQNRKRYEQYV. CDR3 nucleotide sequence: TGTGCCAGCAGCCAGAACAGAAAGAGATACGAGCAGTACGTC.

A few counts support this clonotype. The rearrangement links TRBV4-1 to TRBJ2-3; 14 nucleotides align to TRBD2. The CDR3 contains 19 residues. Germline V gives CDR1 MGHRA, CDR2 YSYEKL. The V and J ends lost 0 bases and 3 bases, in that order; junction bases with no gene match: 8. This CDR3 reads CASSQDQTRLAGGTDTQYF. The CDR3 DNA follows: TGCGCCAGCAGCCAAGATCAAACCCGACTAGCGGGGGGGACAGATACGCAGTATTTT.

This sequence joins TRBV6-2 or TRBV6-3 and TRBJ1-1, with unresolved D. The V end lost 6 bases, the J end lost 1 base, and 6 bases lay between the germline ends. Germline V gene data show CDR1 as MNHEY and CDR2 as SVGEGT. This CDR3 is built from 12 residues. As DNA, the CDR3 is TGTGCCAGCAGGAATTGGAACACTGAAGCTTTCTTT. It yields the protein CASRNWNTEAFF.

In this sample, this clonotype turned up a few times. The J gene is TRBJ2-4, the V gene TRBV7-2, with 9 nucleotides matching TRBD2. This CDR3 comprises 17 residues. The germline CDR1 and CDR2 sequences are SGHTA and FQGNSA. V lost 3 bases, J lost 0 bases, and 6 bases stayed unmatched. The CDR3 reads CASSFLAGKLAKNIQYF. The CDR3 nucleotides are TGTGCCAGCAGCTTTCTAGCGGGAAAACTAGCCAAAAACATTCAGTACTTC. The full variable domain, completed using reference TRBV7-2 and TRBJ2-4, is GAGVSQSPSNKVTEKGKDVELRCDPISGHTALYWYRQSLGQGLEFLIYFQGNSAPDKSGLPSDRFSAERTGGSVSTLTIQRTQQEDSAVYLCASSFLAGKLAKNIQYFGAGTRLSVL.

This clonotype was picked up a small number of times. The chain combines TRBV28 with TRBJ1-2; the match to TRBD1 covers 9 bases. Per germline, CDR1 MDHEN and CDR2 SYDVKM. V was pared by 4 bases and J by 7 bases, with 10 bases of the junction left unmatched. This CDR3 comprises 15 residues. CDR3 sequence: CASSSGTGSTGGYTF. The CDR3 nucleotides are TGTGCCAGCAGTTCAGGGACAGGGTCGACGGGTGGCTACACCTTC.

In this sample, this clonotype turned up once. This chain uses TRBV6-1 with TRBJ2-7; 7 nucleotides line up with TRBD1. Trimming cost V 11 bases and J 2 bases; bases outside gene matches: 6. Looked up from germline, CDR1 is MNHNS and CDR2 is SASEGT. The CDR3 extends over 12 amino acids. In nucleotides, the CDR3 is TGTGCCGTACAAGACAGGGCCTACGAGCAGTACGTC. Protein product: CAVQDRAYEQYV.

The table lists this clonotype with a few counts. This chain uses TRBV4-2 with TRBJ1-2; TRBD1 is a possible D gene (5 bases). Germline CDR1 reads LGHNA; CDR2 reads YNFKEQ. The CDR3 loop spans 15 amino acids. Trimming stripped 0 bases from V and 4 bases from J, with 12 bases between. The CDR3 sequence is CASSQDSGALYGYTF. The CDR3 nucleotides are TGTGCCAGCAGCCAAGATAGCGGGGCTCTCTATGGCTACACCTTC.

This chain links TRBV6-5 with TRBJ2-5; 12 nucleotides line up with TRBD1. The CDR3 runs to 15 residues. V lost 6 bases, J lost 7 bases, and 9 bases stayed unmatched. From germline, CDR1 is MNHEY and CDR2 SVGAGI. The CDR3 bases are TGTGCCAGCAGCCGGCCGGGACAGGGGGCGTGGACCCAGTACTTC. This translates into CASSRPGQGAWTQYF.

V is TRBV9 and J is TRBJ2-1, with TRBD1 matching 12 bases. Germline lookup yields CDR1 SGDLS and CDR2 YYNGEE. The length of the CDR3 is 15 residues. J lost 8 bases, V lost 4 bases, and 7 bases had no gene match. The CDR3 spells CASSPRDRGLYEQFF. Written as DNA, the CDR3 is TGTGCCAGCAGCCCCCGGGACAGGGGGCTCTATGAGCAGTTCTTC.

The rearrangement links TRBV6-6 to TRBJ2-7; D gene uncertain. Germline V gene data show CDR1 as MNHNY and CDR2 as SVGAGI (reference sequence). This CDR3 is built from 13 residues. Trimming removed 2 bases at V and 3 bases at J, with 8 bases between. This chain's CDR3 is CASSYGLNYEQYV. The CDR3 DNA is TGTGCCAGCAGTTACGGGCTCAACTACGAGCAGTACGTC.

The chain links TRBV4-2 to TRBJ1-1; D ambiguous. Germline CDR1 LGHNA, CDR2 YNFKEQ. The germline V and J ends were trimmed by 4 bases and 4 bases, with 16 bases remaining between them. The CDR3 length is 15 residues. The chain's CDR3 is CASSREATRRTEAFF. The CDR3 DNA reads TGTGCCAGCAGCCGAGAGGCCACCAGGCGCACTGAAGCTTTCTTT.

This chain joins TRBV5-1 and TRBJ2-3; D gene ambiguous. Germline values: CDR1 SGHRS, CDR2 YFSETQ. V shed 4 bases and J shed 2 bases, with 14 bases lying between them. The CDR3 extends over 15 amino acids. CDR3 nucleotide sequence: TGCGCCAGCAGCACGGGCCGTAGTGCCACAGATACGCAGTATTTT. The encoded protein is CASSTGRSATDTQYF.

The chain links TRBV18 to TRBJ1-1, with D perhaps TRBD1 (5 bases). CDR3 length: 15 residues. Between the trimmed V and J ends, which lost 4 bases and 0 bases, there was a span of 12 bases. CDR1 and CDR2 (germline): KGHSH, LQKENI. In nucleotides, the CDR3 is TGTGCCAGCTCACGGGGGGGGAGTGTGAACACTGAAGCTTTCTTT. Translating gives CASSRGGSVNTEAFF.

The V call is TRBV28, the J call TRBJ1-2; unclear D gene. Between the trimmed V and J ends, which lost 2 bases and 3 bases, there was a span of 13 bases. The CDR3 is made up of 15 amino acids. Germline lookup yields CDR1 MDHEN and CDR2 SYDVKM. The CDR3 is CASSLIGQPYYGYTF. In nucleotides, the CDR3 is TGTGCCAGCAGTTTAATCGGCCAGCCGTACTATGGCTACACCTTC.

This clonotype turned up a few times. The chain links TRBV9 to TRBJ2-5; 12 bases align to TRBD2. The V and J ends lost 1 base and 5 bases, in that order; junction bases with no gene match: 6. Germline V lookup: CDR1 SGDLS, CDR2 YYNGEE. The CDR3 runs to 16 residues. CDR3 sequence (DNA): TGTGCCAGCAGCGTATCTAGCGGGGGGGCTTTGGAGACCCAGTACTTC. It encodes CASSVSSGGALETQYF.

The CDR3 loop is CSARSPGTPHRVPFYGYTF. CDR3 DNA sequence: TGCAGTGCTAGGTCCCCCGGGACCCCGCATAGGGTGCCCTTCTATGGCTACACCTTC. The chain links TRBV20-1 to TRBJ1-2; D is possibly TRBD1 (5 bases). Germline-derived CDR1 and CDR2 are DFQATT and SNEGSKA (reference sequence). The V and J ends lost 3 bases and 4 bases respectively, with 30 bases between them. This CDR3 comprises 19 residues.

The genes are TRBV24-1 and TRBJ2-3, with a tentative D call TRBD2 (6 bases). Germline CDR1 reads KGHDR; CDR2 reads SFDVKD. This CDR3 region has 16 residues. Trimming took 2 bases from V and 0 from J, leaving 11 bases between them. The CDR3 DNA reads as TGTGCCACCAGTGATTGGAGGGCCGGTAGCACAGATACGCAGTATTTT. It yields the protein CATSDWRAGSTDTQYF.

This CDR3 reads CASSFYSGQTQETQYF. In DNA form, the CDR3 reads TGTGCCAGCAGCTTTTACTCGGGACAAACTCAAGAGACCCAGTACTTC. This chain links TRBV7-6 with TRBJ2-5; possible D gene TRBD1, 6 bases. Germline lookup yields CDR1 SGHVS and CDR2 FNYEAQ. Trimming left V 3 bases short and J 2 bases short, with 16 bases between. CDR3 length equals 16 residues. Filled out from reference TRBV7-6 and TRBJ2-5, the complete variable domain reads GAGVSQSPRYKVTKRGQDVALRCDPISGHVSLYWYRQALGQGPEFLTYFNYEAQQDKSGLPNDRFSAERPEGSISTLTIQRTEQRDSAMYRCASSFYSGQTQETQYFGPGTRLLVL.

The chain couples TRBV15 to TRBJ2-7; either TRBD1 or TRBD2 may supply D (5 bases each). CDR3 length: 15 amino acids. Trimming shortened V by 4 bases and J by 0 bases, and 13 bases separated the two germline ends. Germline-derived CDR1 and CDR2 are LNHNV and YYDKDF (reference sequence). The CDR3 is CATSMGPDSSYEQYF. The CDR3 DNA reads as TGTGCCACCAGCATGGGACCCGACAGCTCCTACGAGCAGTACTTC.

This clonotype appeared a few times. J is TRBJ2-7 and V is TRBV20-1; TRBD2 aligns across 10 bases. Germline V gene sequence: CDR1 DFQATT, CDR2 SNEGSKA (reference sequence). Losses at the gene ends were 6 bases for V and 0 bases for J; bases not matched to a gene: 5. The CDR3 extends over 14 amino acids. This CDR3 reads CSANGLADSYEQYF. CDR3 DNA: TGCAGTGCCAACGGACTAGCGGACTCCTACGAGCAGTACTTC.

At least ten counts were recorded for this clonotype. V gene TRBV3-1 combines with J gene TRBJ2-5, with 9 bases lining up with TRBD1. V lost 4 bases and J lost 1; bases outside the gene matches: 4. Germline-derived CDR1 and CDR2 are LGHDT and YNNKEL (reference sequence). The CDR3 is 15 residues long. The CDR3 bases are TGTGCCAGCAGCCTCGGACAGGGGCCCCAAGAGACCCAGTACTTC. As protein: CASSLGQGPQETQYF.

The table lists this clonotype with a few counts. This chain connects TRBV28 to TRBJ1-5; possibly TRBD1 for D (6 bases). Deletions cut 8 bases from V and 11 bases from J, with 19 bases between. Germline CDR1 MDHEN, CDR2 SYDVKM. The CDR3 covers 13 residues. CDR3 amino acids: CASPRRGPWAQHF. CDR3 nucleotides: TGTGCCAGCCCTCGCAGGGGACCTTGGGCCCAGCATTTT.

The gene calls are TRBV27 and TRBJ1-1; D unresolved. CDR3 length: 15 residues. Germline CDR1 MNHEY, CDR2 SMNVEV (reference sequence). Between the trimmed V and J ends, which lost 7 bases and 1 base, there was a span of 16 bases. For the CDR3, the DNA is TGTGCCAGCACCGCCACCCGACGGTCGAACACTGAAGCTTTCTTT. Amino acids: CASTATRRSNTEAFF.